The table lists the clone carrying this TCR beta chain with a few counts. This sample is drawn from a study of blood T cell repertoires in COVID-19. Across the study: The analysed material was cDNA or gDNA that came from T cells, B-cell-depleted T cells, or PBMCs.

The germline V gene encodes CDR1 LGHDT and CDR2 YNNKEL (reference sequence). The CDR3 has 16 amino acids. V was clipped by 0 bases and J by 6 bases; unmatched bases: 2. Study processing details: The authors estimated nucleated cell counts from reference gene primer amplification. Measured with immunoSEQ multiplex PCR; TCRdb has only the in-frame clones, and not every one. V, J and clone size reflect that table, while D and trimming were determined from the DNA. The table records 160,000 or so clones, around nine tenths of them present only once. This chain connects TRBV3-1 (or the pseudogene TRBV3-2) to TRBJ2-2; 12 bases line up with TRBD2. The clonotype originates from a man aged 55-75 years with active or convalescent COVID-19. Sequencing was carried out using peripheral blood. The CDR3 sequence: CASSQERLAGAGELFF. For the CDR3, the DNA is TGTGCCAGCAGCCAAGAGAGACTAGCGGGGGCCGGGGAGCTGTTTTTT.